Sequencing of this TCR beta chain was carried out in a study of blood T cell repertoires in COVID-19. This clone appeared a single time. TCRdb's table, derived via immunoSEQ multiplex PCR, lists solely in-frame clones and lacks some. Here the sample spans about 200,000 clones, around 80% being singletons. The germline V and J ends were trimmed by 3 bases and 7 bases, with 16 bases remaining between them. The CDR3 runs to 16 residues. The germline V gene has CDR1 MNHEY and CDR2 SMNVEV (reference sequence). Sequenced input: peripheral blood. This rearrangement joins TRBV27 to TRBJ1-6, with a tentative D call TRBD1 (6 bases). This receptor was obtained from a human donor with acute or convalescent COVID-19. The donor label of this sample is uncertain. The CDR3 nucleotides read TGTGCCAGCAGTTTGAGGGCGGGGGGCGGAAATTCACCCCTCCACTTT. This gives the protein CASSLRAGGGNSPLHF.